A selection of T cell receptor beta chains follows, all from one sample in a study of regulatory T cells in long-lasting Graves disease. TCRdb processed the multiplex PCR reads anew with MiXCR; each CDR3 protein has one entry. Of about 430,000 distinct CDR3 sequences listed, 21% are singletons. The sequencing here drew on peripheral blood mononuclear cells (PBMCs), taken when the disease was refractory, from a patient treated with antithyroid drugs. The receptor source for this set is a female donor with Graves disease. The CDR3 runs from the conserved cysteine through the conserved F or W. Each record gives: D gene, J gene, clone size, V gene, CDR3 DNA, CDR3 protein. The D gene is left open where the match is weak. Size is stated as once, few, many, or a class for an expanded clone.

TRBD2,TRBJ2-7,many,TRBV28,TGTGCCAGCAGCAGGGGACTAGTCTACGAGCAGTACTTC,CASSRGLVYEQYF
TRBD1,TRBJ2-1,many,TRBV2,TGTGCCAGCATTCTGACAGGGTCGGGGTTCGGGCAGTTCTTC,CASILTGSGFGQFF
.,TRBJ2-3,few,TRBV12-3/TRBV12-4,TGTGCCAGCAGGTTAGGAATGGGCGCAGATACGCAGTATTTT,CASRLGMGADTQYF
.,TRBJ1-2,many,TRBV11-2,TGTGCCGGGGGACGGGCTACTAACTATGGCTACACCTTC,CAGGRATNYGYTF
.,TRBJ2-7,few,TRBV5-6,TGTGCCAGCAGCCGAGGACCGGGCGAGGGCTACGAGCAGTACTTC,CASSRGPGEGYEQYF
TRBD2,TRBJ2-7,many,TRBV2,TGTGCCAGCAAGACTAGCGGCGCCTACGAGCAGTACTTC,CASKTSGAYEQYF
TRBD1,TRBJ1-1,few,TRBV24-1,TGTGCCAGTCAGACAGGGTGGAACACTGAAGCTTTCTTT,CASQTGWNTEAFF
TRBD1,TRBJ2-3,few,TRBV28,TGTGCCAGCAGCTGGACAGGGGGCGGCACAGATACGCAGTATTTT,CASSWTGGGTDTQYF
.,TRBJ1-1,many,TRBV29-1,TGCAGCGTGGGAGACAGGCTGAACACTGAAGCTTTCTTT,CSVGDRLNTEAFF
TRBD2,TRBJ2-5,few,TRBV7-8,TGTGCCAGCCGGTTACTAGCGATCCAAGAGACCCAGTACTTC,CASRLLAIQETQYF
TRBD1,TRBJ1-4,many,TRBV28,TGTGCCAGCAGTTTATGGCAGGGGGCGACAACTAATGAAAAACTGTTTTTT,CASSLWQGATTNEKLFF
TRBD1,TRBJ2-7,few,TRBV20-1,TGCAGTGCGTTCGGACAGGGAGAATTCTACGAGCAGTACTTC,CSAFGQGEFYEQYF
.,TRBJ1-1,many,TRBV12-3/TRBV12-4,TGTGCCAGCAGTTTTAGCCCTGGGACTGAAGCTTTCTTT,CASSFSPGTEAFF
.,TRBJ1-1,few,TRBV18,TGTGCCAGCTCACCTCAGGGGAACACTGAAGTTTTCTTT,CASSPQGNTEVFF
TRBD1,TRBJ1-2,many,TRBV28,TGTGCCAGCAGAGAGAGCACGACAGGGGGCAGCTATGGCTACACCTTC,CASRESTTGGSYGYTF
.,TRBJ1-5,once,TRBV5-6,TGTGCCAGCAGCTACGGGCAGGTGCAGTTAGGTCAGCCCCAGCATTTT,CASSYGQVQLGQPQHF
.,TRBJ2-7,many,TRBV28,TGTGCCAGCAGGACTAGTGGGGGAAACTACGAGCAGTACTTC,CASRTSGGNYEQYF
.,TRBJ1-6,many,TRBV7-2,TGTGCCAGCAGCTTAGGGGTCGTGTTTTCACCCCTCCACTTT,CASSLGVVFSPLHF